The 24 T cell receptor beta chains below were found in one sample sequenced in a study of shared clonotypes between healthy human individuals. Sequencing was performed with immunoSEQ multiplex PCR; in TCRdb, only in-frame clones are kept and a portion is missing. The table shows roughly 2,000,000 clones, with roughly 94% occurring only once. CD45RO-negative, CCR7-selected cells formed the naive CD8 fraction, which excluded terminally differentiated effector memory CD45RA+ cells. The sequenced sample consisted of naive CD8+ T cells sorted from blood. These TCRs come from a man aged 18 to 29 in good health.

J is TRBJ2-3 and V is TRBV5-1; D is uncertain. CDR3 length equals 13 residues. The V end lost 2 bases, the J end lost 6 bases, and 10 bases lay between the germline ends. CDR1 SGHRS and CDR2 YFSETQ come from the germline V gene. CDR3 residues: CASSLTLGDTQYF. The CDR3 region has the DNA TGCGCCAGCAGCTTAACCCTCGGGGATACGCAGTATTTT.

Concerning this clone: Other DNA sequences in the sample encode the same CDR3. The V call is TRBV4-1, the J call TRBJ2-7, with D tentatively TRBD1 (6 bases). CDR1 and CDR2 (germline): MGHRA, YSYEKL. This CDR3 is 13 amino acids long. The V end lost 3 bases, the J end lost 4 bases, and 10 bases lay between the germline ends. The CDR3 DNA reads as TGCGCCAGCAGCCAGATACAGGGTTACGAGCAGTACTTC. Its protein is CASSQIQGYEQYF.

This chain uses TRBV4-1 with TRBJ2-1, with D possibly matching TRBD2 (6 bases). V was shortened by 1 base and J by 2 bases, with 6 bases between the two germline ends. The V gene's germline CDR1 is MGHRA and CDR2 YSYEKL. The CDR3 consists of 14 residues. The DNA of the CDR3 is TGCGCCAGCAGCCAAGCGGGGGCCTACAATGAGCAGTTCTTC. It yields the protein CASSQAGAYNEQFF.

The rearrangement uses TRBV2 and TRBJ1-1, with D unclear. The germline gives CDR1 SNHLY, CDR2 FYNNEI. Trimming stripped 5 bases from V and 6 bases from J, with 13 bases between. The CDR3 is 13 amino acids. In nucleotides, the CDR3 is TGTGCCAGCAGTCCGGGATTCCAGGCTGAAGCTTTCTTT. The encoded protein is CASSPGFQAEAFF.

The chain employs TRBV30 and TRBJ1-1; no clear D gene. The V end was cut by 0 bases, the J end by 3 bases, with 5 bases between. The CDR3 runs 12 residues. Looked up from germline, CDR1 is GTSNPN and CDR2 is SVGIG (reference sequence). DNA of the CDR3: TGTGCCTGGAGTGTTCATCACACTGAAGCTTTCTTT. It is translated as CAWSVHHTEAFF.

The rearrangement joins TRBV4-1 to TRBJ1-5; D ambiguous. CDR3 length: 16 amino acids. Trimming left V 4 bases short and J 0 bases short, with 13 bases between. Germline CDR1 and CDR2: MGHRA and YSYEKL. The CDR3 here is CASSPVGADSNQPQHF. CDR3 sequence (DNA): TGCGCCAGCAGCCCCGTCGGTGCCGATAGCAATCAGCCCCAGCATTTT.

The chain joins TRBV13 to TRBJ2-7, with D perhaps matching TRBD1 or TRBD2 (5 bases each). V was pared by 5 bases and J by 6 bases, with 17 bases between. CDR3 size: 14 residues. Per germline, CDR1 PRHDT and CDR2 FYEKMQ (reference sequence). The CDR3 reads CASSPGPTSAEQYF. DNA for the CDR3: TGTGCCAGCAGCCCGGGACCAACCTCAGCCGAGCAGTACTTC.

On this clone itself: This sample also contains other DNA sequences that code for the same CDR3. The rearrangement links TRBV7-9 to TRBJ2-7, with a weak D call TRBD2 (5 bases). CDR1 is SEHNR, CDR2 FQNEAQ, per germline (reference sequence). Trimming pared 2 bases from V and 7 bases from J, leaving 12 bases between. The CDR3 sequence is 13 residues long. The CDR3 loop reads CASSLSDTGEQYF. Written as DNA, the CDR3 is TGTGCCAGCAGCTTATCAGATACGGGAGAGCAGTACTTC.

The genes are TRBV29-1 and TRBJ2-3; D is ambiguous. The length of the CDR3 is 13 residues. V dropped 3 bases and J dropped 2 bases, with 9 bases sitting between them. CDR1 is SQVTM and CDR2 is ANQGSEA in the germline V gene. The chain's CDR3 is CSVEGPNTDTQYF. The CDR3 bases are TGCAGCGTTGAGGGTCCTAACACAGATACGCAGTATTTT.

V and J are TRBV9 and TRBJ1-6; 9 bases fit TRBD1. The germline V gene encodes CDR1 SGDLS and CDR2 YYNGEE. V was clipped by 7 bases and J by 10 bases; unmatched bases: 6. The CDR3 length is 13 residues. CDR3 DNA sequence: TGTGCCAGCGGGACAGGGCTTAACTCACCCCTCCACTTT. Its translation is CASGTGLNSPLHF. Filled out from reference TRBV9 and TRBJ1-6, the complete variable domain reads DSGVTQTPKHLITATGQRVTLRCSPRSGDLSVYWYQQSLDQGLQFLIQYYNGEERAKGNILERFSAQQFPDLHSELNLSSLELGDSALYFCASGTGLNSPLHFGNGTRLTVT.

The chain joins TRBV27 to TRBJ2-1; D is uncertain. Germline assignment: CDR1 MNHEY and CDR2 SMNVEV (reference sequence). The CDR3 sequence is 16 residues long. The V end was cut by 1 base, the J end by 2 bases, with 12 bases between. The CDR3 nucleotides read TGTGCCAGCAGTTTATTTTCTAACTCCCCCTACAATGAGCAGTTCTTC. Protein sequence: CASSLFSNSPYNEQFF.

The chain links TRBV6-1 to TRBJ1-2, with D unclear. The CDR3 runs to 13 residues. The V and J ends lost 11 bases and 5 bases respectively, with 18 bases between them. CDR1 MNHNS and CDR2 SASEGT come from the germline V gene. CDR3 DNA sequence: TGTGCCGTCGGTACAGACTTAACTTATGGCTACACCTTC. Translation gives CAVGTDLTYGYTF.

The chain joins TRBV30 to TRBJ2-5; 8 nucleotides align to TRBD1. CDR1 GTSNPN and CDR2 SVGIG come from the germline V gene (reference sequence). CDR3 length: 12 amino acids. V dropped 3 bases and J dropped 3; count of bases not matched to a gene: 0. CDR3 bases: TGTGCCTGGAGGGACAGGGAAGAGACCCAGTACTTC. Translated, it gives CAWRDREETQYF.

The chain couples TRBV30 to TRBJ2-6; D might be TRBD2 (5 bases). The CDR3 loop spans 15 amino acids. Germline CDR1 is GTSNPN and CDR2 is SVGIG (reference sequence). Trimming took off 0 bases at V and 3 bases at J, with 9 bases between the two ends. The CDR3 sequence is CAWSVRGVGANVLTF. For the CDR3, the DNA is TGTGCCTGGAGTGTTCGGGGAGTTGGGGCCAACGTCCTGACTTTC.

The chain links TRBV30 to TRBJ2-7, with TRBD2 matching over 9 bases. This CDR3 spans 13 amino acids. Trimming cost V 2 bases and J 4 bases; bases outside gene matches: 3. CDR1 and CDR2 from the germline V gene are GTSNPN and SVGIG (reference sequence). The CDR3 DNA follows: TGTGCCTGGAGTTGGCGGGAGGGGTACGAGCAGTACTTC. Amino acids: CAWSWREGYEQYF.

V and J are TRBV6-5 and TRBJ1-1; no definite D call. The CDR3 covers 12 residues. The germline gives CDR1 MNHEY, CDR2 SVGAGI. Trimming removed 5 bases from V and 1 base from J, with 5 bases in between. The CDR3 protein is CASSPRNTEAFF. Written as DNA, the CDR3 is TGTGCCAGCAGTCCTCGGAACACTGAAGCTTTCTTT.

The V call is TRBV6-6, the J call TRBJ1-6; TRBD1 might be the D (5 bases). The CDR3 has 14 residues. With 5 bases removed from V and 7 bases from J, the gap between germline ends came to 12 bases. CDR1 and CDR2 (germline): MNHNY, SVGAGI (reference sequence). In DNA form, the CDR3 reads TGTGCCAGCAGTGGGCAGGGAAACAATTCACCCCTCCACTTT. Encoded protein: CASSGQGNNSPLHF.

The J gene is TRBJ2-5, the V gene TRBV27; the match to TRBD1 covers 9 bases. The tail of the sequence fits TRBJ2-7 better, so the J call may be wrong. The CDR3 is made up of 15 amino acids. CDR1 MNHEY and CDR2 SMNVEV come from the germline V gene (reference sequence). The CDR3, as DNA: TGTGCCAGCAGTCACTCCGGGACAGGGTCCCACGAGCAGTACTTC. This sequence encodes CASSHSGTGSHEQYF.

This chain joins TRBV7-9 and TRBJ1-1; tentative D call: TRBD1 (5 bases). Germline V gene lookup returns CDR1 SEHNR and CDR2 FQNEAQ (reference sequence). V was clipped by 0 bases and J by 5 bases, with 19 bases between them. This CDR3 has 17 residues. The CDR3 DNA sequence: TGTGCCAGCAGCTTAGCCCTCCTCGGCCGGGGGGAGACTGAAGCTTTCTTT. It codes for CASSLALLGRGETEAFF.

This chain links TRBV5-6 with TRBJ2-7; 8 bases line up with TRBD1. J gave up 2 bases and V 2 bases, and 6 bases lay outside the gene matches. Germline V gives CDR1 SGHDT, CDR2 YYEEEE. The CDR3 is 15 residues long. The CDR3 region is CASSLPDRETYEQYF. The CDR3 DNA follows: TGTGCCAGCAGCTTACCGGACAGGGAAACCTACGAGCAGTACTTC. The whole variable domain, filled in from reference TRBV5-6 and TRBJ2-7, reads DAGVTQSPTHLIKTRGQQVTLRCSPKSGHDTVSWYQQALGQGPQFIFQYYEEEERQRGNFPDRFSGHQFPNYSSELNVNALLLGDSALYLCASSLPDRETYEQYFGPGTRLTVT.

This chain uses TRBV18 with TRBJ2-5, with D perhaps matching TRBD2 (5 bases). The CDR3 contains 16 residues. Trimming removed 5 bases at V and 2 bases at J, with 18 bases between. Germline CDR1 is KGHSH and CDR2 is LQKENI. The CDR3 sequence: CASSSYEGFGQETQYF. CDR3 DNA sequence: TGTGCCAGCTCATCTTACGAGGGCTTTGGGCAAGAGACCCAGTACTTC.

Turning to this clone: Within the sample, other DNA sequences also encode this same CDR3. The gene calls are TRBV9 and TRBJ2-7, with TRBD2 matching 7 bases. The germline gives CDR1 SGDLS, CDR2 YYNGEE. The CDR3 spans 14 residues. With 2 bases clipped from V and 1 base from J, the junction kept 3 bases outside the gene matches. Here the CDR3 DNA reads TGTGCCAGCAGCGTCTCTAGCGGATCCTACGAGCAGTACTTC. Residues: CASSVSSGSYEQYF.

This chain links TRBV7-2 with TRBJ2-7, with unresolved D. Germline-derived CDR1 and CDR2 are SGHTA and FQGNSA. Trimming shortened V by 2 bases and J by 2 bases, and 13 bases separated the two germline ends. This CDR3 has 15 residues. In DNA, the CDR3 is TGTGCCAGCAGCTTATTCCCGGAGCTTCCCTACGAGCAGTACTTC. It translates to CASSLFPELPYEQYF.

CDR3: CASSQDVGVYEQYF. The CDR3 DNA sequence: TGTGCCAGCAGCCAAGATGTGGGGGTCTACGAGCAGTACTTC. This sequence joins TRBV4-2 and TRBJ2-7; D may match TRBD1 or TRBD2 (5 bases each). There are 14 residues in the CDR3. CDR1 and CDR2 from the germline V gene are LGHNA and YNFKEQ. Deletions cut 0 bases from V and 3 bases from J, with 9 bases between.